This T cell receptor beta chain was identified in a study of T cell repertoires in cytomegalovirus infection. Study-wide context: It was the public TCR beta signatures that indicated both CMV infection and matching HLA type.

TCRdb re-called the reads through MiXCR, storing one row per CDR3 protein. The sample holds 150,000 to 200,000 distinct CDR3 sequences; roughly 30% are singletons and the top ten take roughly 29%. The germline V gene has CDR1 MNHEY and CDR2 SVGEGT. V lost 6 bases, J lost 3 bases, and 9 bases stayed unmatched. CDR3 size: 15 residues. The receptor was derived from a human donor in good health (CMV status not recorded). Some clones in this sample may be carry-over from other donors' samples. The genes are TRBV6-2 or TRBV6-3 and TRBJ2-5; 8 bases match TRBD2. Sequenced sample: PBMCs. As DNA, the CDR3 is TGTGCCAGCAGAACTCGATCGGGACTAGAAGAGACCCAGTACTTC. Amino acids: CASRTRSGLEETQYF.